A selection of T cell receptor beta chains follows, all from one sample in a study of massively parallel sequencing of T cell beta chains. Each CDR3 protein is one row after TCRdb ran MiXCR on the 5' RACE reads. The data contain 4,000 to 4,500 distinct CDR3 sequences, approximately 40% of them singletons. Source material: commercial RNA from peripheral blood pooled from many donors. Source of these receptors: a pool of human donors in good health; the sample was commercial RNA pooled from many donors. CDR3s include the opening cysteine and the closing phenylalanine or tryptophan. Each record gives: CDR3 length, V gene, CDR3 protein.

14 TRBV20-1 CSARRGQGQNIQYF
14 TRBV5-6 CASSSGGGIHEQFF
13 TRBV6-2/TRBV6-3 CASRLLGFYEQYF
15 TRBV5-1 CASSLKASSYNEQFF
12 TRBV20-1 CSARRGSYEQYF
12 TRBV5-6 CASSLTPDTQYF
10 TRBV20-1 CSASLGEAFF
13 TRBV4-2 CASSRDYQETQYF
11 TRBV7-6 CASSPGDIQYF
11 TRBV6-2/TRBV6-3 CASTQGGEQFF
13 TRBV20-1 CSAYRDSSYEQYF
15 TRBV12-3/TRBV12-4 CASSFGSRVSNEQFF
14 TRBV12-3/TRBV12-4 CASSLAGDGEKLFF
15 TRBV4-2 CASSLNMLDVETQYF
15 TRBV6-2/TRBV6-3 CASSYTTSGTGELFF
14 TRBV7-6 CASSLFQGDQPQHF
11 TRBV3-1 CASSQIETQYF
14 TRBV19 CASSPREMNTEAFF
12 TRBV14 CASTPLEGEQFF
15 TRBV5-1 CASSLRGGGDNEQFF
14 TRBV20-1 CSATGPPSYNEQFF
12 TRBV20-1 CSARDRGKELFF
12 TRBV20-1 CSAVRLPPEQYF
13 TRBV3-1 CASSPSLSYEQYF
11 TRBV20-1 CSAPDLNEAFF
11 TRBV28 CASKEEETQYF
15 TRBV11-2 CASSLDRTENSPLHF
14 TRBV11-2 CASSLDRDTDTQYF
15 TRBV6-2/TRBV6-3 CASSSGQSFRETQYF
15 TRBV18 CASSPRQGIDTEAFF
11 TRBV29-1 CSVGEGTEAFF
13 TRBV13 CASSSDRDQPQHF
14 TRBV9 CASSVGDTSYGYTF
13 TRBV14 CASSPGGGYGYTF
13 TRBV5-1 CASSRGTNTEAFF
16 TRBV6-4 CASSDLGQPSTYEQYF
12 TRBV30 CAWSHGQGEAFF
14 TRBV12-3/TRBV12-4 CASSFGGTVSEQYF
14 TRBV5-1 CASSGGDSGNTIYF
15 TRBV5-1 CASSLEGTSGNTIYF
13 TRBV19 CASRRGGTGELFF
14 TRBV7-1 CASSSRLTGNTIYF
12 TRBV29-1 CSASQPHTDAFF
14 TRBV4-2 CASSQVMDEETQYF
16 TRBV13 CASSLGPSGGNNEQFF
11 TRBV6-2/TRBV6-3 CASNSNYGYTF
14 TRBV28 CASSLPDISNEQFF
13 TRBV20-1 CSAIGTGTYEQYF